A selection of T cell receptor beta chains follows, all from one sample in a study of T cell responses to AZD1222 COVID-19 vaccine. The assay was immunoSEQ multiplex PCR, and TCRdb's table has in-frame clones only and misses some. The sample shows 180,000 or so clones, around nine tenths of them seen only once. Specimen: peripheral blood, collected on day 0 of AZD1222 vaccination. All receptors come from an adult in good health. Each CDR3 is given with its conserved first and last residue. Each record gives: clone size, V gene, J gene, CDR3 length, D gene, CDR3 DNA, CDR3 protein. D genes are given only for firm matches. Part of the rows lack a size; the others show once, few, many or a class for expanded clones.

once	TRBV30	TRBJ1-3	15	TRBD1	TGTGCCTGGAGTGTACAGGGGATCCCTGGAAACACCATATATTTT	CAWSVQGIPGNTIYF
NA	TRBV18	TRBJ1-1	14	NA	TGTGCCAGCTCACCGAGAAAGGGGAACACTGAAGCTTTCTTT	CASSPRKGNTEAFF
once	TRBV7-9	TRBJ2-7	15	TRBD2	TGTGCCAGCAGCTTAGATCCTAGCGGGAGAATAGAGCAGTACTTC	CASSLDPSGRIEQYF
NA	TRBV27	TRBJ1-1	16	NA	TGTGCCAGCAGTTCCCGACAGCGACTATTGAACACTGAAGCTTTCTTT	CASSSRQRLLNTEAFF
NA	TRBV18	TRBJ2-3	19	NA	TGTGCCAGCTCACCTCGACCACAGGCTCGTCGACAGGACACAGATACGCAGTATTTT	CASSPRPQARRQDTDTQYF
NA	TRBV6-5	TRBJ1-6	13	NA	TGTGCCAGCAGCCTACAGGGTCCGGAATACCTCCACTTT	CASSLQGPEYLHF
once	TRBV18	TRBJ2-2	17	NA	TGTGCCAGCTCACCAAACCGTGGTACCTATTCCCCCGGGGAGCTGTTTTTT	CASSPNRGTYSPGELFF
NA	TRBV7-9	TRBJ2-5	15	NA	TGTGCCAGCAGCTTTCTCGGGAGTAGCGTAATGGACCAGTACTTC	CASSFLGSSVMDQYF
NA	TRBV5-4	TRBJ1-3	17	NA	TGTGCCAGCAGCTTGGGGGGGTCAGGGAGCTCTGGAAACACCATATATTTT	CASSLGGSGSSGNTIYF
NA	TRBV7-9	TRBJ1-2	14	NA	TGTGCCAGCAGCACCCCCGGGGCTAACTATGGCTACACCTTC	CASSTPGANYGYTF
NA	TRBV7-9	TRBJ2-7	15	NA	TGTGCCAGCAGCTTAGCGGGGGAGGGGGCATTCGAGCAGTACTTC	CASSLAGEGAFEQYF
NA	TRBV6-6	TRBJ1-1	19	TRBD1	TGTGCCAGCAGTCCCCGGACAGGGGAGGTGGTGGTAGAGAACACTGAAGCTTTCTTT	CASSPRTGEVVVENTEAFF
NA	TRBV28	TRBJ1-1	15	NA	TGTGCCAGCACCTCTCCTCCGGCGGGGGCGTCTGAAGCTTTCTTT	CASTSPPAGASEAFF
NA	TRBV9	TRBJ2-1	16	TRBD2	TGTGCCAGCAGCGGGAAGCTAGCGGGAGGAACCAATGAGCAGTTCTTC	CASSGKLAGGTNEQFF
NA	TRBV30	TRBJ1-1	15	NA	TGTGCCTGGAAGTTAGAGGCCAGGGCGACGCGTGAAGCTTTCTTT	CAWKLEARATREAFF
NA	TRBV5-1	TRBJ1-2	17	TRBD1	TGCGCCAGCAGCCTTGGACAGGGGCTTTTTCGGAACTATGGCTACACCTTC	CASSLGQGLFRNYGYTF
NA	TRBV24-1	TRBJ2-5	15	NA	TGTGCCACCAGTGACCCTTACAGGGCCCAGGAGACCCAGTACTTC	CATSDPYRAQETQYF
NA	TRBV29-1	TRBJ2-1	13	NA	TGCAGCGTGACGACAGAGTCCTACAATGAGCAGTTCTTC	CSVTTESYNEQFF
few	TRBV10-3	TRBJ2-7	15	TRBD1	TGTGCCATCAGTGATTTGCCCGACAGGGACTACGAGCAGTACTTC	CAISDLPDRDYEQYF
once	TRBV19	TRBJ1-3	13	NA	TGTGCCAGGAAGATATCCTCTGGAAACACCATATATTTT	CARKISSGNTIYF
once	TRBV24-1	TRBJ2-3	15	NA	TGTGCCACCAGTGATTTTGAGGACAGCACAGATACGCAGTATTTT	CATSDFEDSTDTQYF
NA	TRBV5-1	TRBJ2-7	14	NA	TGCGCCAGCAGCTTACAGGACAGTACCTACGAGCAGTACTTC	CASSLQDSTYEQYF
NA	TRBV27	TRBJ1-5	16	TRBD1	TGTGCCAGCAGACAGGCAGGGGGGTATAGCAATCAGCCCCAGCATTTT	CASRQAGGYSNQPQHF
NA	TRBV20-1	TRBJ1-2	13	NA	TGCAGTGCTAGTCGAGCGCGGGAGGGTGGCTACACCTTC	CSASRAREGGYTF
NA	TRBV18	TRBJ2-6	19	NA	TGTGCCAGCTCACAACTACCGGGACGGATTAACTCTGGGGCCAACGTCCTGACTTTC	CASSQLPGRINSGANVLTF
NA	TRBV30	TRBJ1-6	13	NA	TGTGCCTGGAGCCCGGGGTATAATTCACCCCTCCACTTT	CAWSPGYNSPLHF
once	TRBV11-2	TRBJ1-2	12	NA	TGTGCCAGCAGCTTAGATAGACCGGGACGGACCTTC	CASSLDRPGRTF
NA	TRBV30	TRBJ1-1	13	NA	TGTGCCTGGAGTAAAGTTGGCGGTTCCGAAGCTTTCTTT	CAWSKVGGSEAFF
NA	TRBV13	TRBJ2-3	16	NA	TGTGCCAGCTATACCGGGACCGCCTTTCCCACAGATACGCAGTATTTT	CASYTGTAFPTDTQYF
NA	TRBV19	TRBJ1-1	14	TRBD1	TGTGCCAGTAGCGCACAGGGGGAAAATACTGAAGCTTTCTTT	CASSAQGENTEAFF
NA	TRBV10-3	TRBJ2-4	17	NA	TGTGCCATCAGTGAGTCGAGCCTGGAATTAGCCAAAAACATTCAGTACTTC	CAISESSLELAKNIQYF
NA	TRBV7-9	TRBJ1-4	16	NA	TGTGCCAGCAGTTCTGGGGTCCCCCAGGCTAATGAAAAACTGTTTTTT	CASSSGVPQANEKLFF
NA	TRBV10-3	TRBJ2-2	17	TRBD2	TGTGCCATCAGTCCCGGGACTAGCGGGAGTGGGGGAGGGGAGCTGTTTTTT	CAISPGTSGSGGGELFF
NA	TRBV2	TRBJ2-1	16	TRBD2	TGTGCCAGCAGGGCCCATCTGCGGGAGGCCCTCAATGAGCAGTTCTTC	CASRAHLREALNEQFF
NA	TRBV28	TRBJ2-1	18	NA	TGTGCCAGCAGTTTAAGTGCAGGGCGGGCCAGCTCCTACAATGAGCAGTTCTTC	CASSLSAGRASSYNEQFF
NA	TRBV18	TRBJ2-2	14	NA	TGTGCCAGCTCACCGGGGCAGAACACCGGGGAGCTGTTTTTT	CASSPGQNTGELFF
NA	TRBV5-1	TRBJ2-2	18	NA	TGCGCCAGCAGCTTCGGGCCCGGTAGGCTCGGGAACACCGGGGAGCTGTTTTTT	CASSFGPGRLGNTGELFF
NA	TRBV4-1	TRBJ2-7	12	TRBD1	TGCGCCAGCAGCCAGGCAGGGGGCTTGCAGTACTTC	CASSQAGGLQYF
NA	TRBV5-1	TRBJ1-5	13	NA	TGCGCCAGCAGCTTGGCCCAGAATCAGCCCCAGCATTTT	CASSLAQNQPQHF
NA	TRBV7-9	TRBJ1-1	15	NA	TGTGCCAGCAGAAGGGTCACGGGGGCGAACACTGAAGCTTTCTTT	CASRRVTGANTEAFF
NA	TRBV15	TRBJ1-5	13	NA	TGTGCCACCAGCCGAGGGTGGCAGTCGCCCCAGCATTTT	CATSRGWQSPQHF
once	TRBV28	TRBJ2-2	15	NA	TGTGCCAGCAGTTCAATGGGTTGGAACACCGGGGAGCTGTTTTTT	CASSSMGWNTGELFF
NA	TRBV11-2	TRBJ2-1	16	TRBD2	TGTGCCAGCAGCTTAGAGTCCGGGAGGGCCTGGTGGGAGCAGTTCTTC	CASSLESGRAWWEQFF
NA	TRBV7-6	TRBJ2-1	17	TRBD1	TGTGCCAGCAGCTTAGACCCGGGGGACAGGGGGTTCAATGAGCAGTTCTTC	CASSLDPGDRGFNEQFF
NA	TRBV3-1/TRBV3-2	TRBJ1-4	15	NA	TGTGCCAGCAGCCAAGGGGGTCAGGGAAAAGAAAAACTGTTTTTT	CASSQGGQGKEKLFF
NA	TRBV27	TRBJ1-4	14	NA	TGTGCCAGCAGTTTTGGGACTCGTAATGAAAAACTGTTTTTT	CASSFGTRNEKLFF
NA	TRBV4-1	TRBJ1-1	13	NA	TGCGCCAGCAGCCAAGTGGAGGGAACTGAAGCTTTCTTT	CASSQVEGTEAFF
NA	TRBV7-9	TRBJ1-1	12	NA	TGTGCCACCGGACTGGTGAACACTGAAGCTTTCTTT	CATGLVNTEAFF
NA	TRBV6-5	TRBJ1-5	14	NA	TGTGCCAGCAGTTACTCCGAGGGCGTGGAGCCCCAGCATTTT	CASSYSEGVEPQHF
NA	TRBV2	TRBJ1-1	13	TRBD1	TGTGCCAGATCGGGACAGCCGAACACTGAAGCTTTCTTT	CARSGQPNTEAFF
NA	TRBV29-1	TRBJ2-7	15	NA	TGCAGCGCTAGAAGCGGCCTAACAAACTCCTACGAGCAGTACTTC	CSARSGLTNSYEQYF
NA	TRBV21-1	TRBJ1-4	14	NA	TGTGCCAGCAGCCCTCAAGGGGGGGATGAAAAACTGTTTTTT	CASSPQGGDEKLFF
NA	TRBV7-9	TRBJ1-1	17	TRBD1	TGTGCCAGCAGCTTACCCTCGAGTAGACAGGGCAGACCTGAAGCTTTCTTT	CASSLPSSRQGRPEAFF
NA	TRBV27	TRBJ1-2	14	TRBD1	TGTGCCAGCAGTCCTCTGACAGGGGGCTTTGGCTACACCTTC	CASSPLTGGFGYTF
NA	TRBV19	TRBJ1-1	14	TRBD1	TGTGCCAGTAGATGGACAGGGAGTGGCACTGAAGCTTTCTTT	CASRWTGSGTEAFF
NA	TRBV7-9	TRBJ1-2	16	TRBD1	TGTGCCAGCAGCTTAGCGGGCAGGGGGCCTAACTATGGCTACACCTTC	CASSLAGRGPNYGYTF
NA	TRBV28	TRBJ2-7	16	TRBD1	TGTGCCAGCAGTACCCCCGGGACAGGGTTAGACTACGAGCAGTACTTC	CASSTPGTGLDYEQYF
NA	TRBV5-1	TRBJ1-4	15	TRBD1	TGCGCCAGCAGCTTCGGGACAGGCCGAAATGAAAAACTGTTTTTT	CASSFGTGRNEKLFF
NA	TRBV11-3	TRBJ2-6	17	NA	TGTGCCAGCAGCTTAGAGATCATCTCCTCTGGGGCCAACGTCCTGACTTTC	CASSLEIISSGANVLTF